These 14 T cell receptor beta chains were all obtained from the same sample, sequenced in a study of shared clonotypes between healthy human individuals. Libraries were prepared by immunoSEQ multiplex PCR; TCRdb keeps only in-frame clonotypes and omits some of them. The data hold around 530,000 clones, with around three quarters observed a single time. The specimen was PBMCs. Every receptor here comes from a woman in her forties in good health. Some clones in this sample may be carry-over from other donors' samples.

The CDR3 is CASRTSASSYEQYF. The CDR3 region has the DNA TGTGCCAGCCGGACTAGCGCTAGCTCCTACGAGCAGTACTTC. The V gene is TRBV28, the J gene TRBJ2-7; TRBD2 matches 9 bases. CDR3 size: 14 residues. Trimming removed 8 bases from V and 0 bases from J; junction bases left unmatched: 5. From germline, CDR1 is MDHEN and CDR2 SYDVKM.

The rearrangement uses TRBV11-2 and TRBJ1-1, with D perhaps TRBD1 (5 bases). Trimming removed 5 bases from V and 5 bases from J, with 27 bases in between. The CDR3 spans 18 residues. CDR1 is SGHAT, CDR2 FQNNGV, per germline. The CDR3: CASSPLGQGGYGKTEAFF. The CDR3 region has the DNA TGTGCCAGCAGCCCGCTTGGCCAGGGTGGCTACGGGAAGACTGAAGCTTTCTTT.

A remark on this clone: Without the conserved terminal phenylalanine or tryptophan, this CDR3 likely stems from a read error. The rearrangement uses TRBV28 and TRBJ2-7, with D hard to call. This CDR3 has 13 amino acids. Trimming stripped 2 bases from V and 1 base from J, with 6 bases between. In germline, CDR1 is MDHEN, CDR2 SYDVKM. CDR3 residues: CASSLEGSYEQYS. Here the CDR3 DNA reads TGTGCCAGCAGTTTAGAAGGATCCTACGAGCAGTACTCC.

The chain combines TRBV11-2 with TRBJ2-7; 7 bases map to TRBD2. CDR3 length: 14 amino acids. Germline CDR1 is SGHAT and CDR2 is FQNNGV. J gave up 2 bases and V 5 bases, and 6 bases lay outside the gene matches. The CDR3 DNA reads as TGTGCCAGCAGCACCGGACTAGGGACCTACGAGCAGTACTTC. Translated, it gives CASSTGLGTYEQYF.

This clone was seen only a few times. The same CDR3 arises from other DNA sequences in this sample as well. Here the CDR3 DNA reads TGTGCCAGCAGCTTAGCCTGGAGCACAGATACGCAGTATTTT. Encoded protein: CASSLAWSTDTQYF. This sequence joins TRBV7-2 and TRBJ2-3; D gene uncertain. V shed 0 bases and J shed 0 bases, with 4 bases lying between them. This CDR3 is 14 amino acids long. CDR1 and CDR2 from the germline V gene are SGHTA and FQGNSA.

V gene TRBV5-1 combines with J gene TRBJ1-4, with TRBD1 as a possible D gene (5 bases). The CDR3 totals 15 residues. The germline V gene encodes CDR1 SGHRS and CDR2 YFSETQ. The V end was cut by 1 base, the J end by 0 bases, with 7 bases between. The CDR3 nucleotides are TGCGCCAGCAGCTTGACAGGCTCAACTAATGAAAAACTGTTTTTT. Its translation: CASSLTGSTNEKLFF.

The chain carries TRBV5-4 and TRBJ2-2, with TRBD1 identical over 7 bases. In germline, CDR1 is SGHNT, CDR2 YYREEE (reference sequence). The trim removed 0 bases at V and 3 bases at J, leaving 2 bases unmatched. The CDR3 length is 15 residues. The CDR3 DNA is TGTGCCAGCAGCTTGGACAGGGGTCACACCGGGGAGCTGTTTTTT. This encodes CASSLDRGHTGELFF.

This chain uses TRBV7-2 with TRBJ2-1, with TRBD2 matching over 15 bases. The CDR3 runs 18 residues. Germline-derived CDR1 and CDR2 are SGHTA and FQGNSA. The V gene end was trimmed by 5 bases and the J gene end by 2 bases; junction bases not matched to a gene: 7. The CDR3 sequence is CASSQGLAGGLTYNEQFF. The CDR3 bases are TGTGCCAGCAGCCAGGGACTAGCGGGAGGTCTGACCTACAATGAGCAGTTCTTC. Using reference TRBV7-2 and TRBJ2-1 for the parts outside the CDR3, the full variable domain is GAGVSQSPSNKVTEKGKDVELRCDPISGHTALYWYRQSLGQGLEFLIYFQGNSAPDKSGLPSDRFSAERTGGSVSTLTIQRTQQEDSAVYLCASSQGLAGGLTYNEQFFGPGTRLTVL.

The chain employs TRBV28 and TRBJ2-3, with D perhaps matching TRBD2 (5 bases). With 5 bases removed from V and 0 bases from J, the gap between germline ends came to 9 bases. The CDR3 spans 14 residues. The germline V gene encodes CDR1 MDHEN and CDR2 SYDVKM. The CDR3 here is CASSRGGSTDTQYF. CDR3 nucleotide sequence: TGTGCCAGCAGTCGGGGTGGCAGCACAGATACGCAGTATTTT.

This clone was observed at least ten times. The CDR3 region has the DNA TGTGCCAGCAGTCCTTTAGGACAGGGGGCGTCTGGCTACACCTTC. Translated, it gives CASSPLGQGASGYTF. The genes are TRBV27 and TRBJ1-2; the match to TRBD1 covers 11 bases. The germline gives CDR1 MNHEY, CDR2 SMNVEV (reference sequence). The CDR3 length is 15 residues. Trimming removed 5 bases from V and 7 bases from J; junction bases left unmatched: 9.

This chain uses TRBV6-5 with TRBJ2-7; either TRBD1 or TRBD2 may fit D (5 bases each). Per the germline V gene, CDR1 is MNHEY and CDR2 is SVGAGI. With 6 bases removed from V and 6 bases from J, the gap between germline ends came to 21 bases. The CDR3 is 15 amino acids. The CDR3 DNA follows: TGTGCCAGCAGGGGCCCGGGGCAGGGTCCCTTCGAGCAGTACTTC. Its protein is CASRGPGQGPFEQYF.

This chain uses TRBV28 with TRBJ1-1, with TRBD1 matching 7 bases. This CDR3 is 14 amino acids long. V dropped 2 bases and J dropped 7; count of bases not matched to a gene: 7. From germline, CDR1 is MDHEN and CDR2 SYDVKM. CDR3 DNA sequence: TGTGCCAGCAGTTTAGGACAGGATTACCTTGAAGCTTTCTTT. Protein: CASSLGQDYLEAFF. Based on the CDR3 plus reference TRBV28 and TRBJ1-1, the full variable domain is DVKVTQSSRYLVKRTGEKVFLECVQDMDHENMFWYRQDPGLGLRLIYFSYDVKMKEKGDIPEGYSVSREKKERFSLILESASTNQTSMYLCASSLGQDYLEAFFGQGTRLTVV.

Turning to this clone: A much larger clone is a single base away; this may be a read error. Lacking the conserved final phenylalanine or tryptophan, this CDR3 likely reflects a read error. The chain recombines TRBV29-1 with TRBJ2-7, with D possibly being TRBD2 (5 bases). V lost 4 bases, J lost 2 bases, and 15 bases lay in between. The CDR3 length is 14 residues. The germline V gene has CDR1 SQVTM and CDR2 ANQGSEA. CDR3: CSVVGGPSPYEQYL. CDR3 sequence (DNA): TGCAGCGTTGTGGGCGGGCCCTCTCCCTACGAGCAGTACCTC.

The chain links TRBV13 to TRBJ2-7; D may be TRBD1 (5 bases). The germline CDR1 and CDR2 sequences are PRHDT and FYEKMQ (reference sequence). This CDR3 has 14 amino acids. Trimming removed 5 bases at V and 0 bases at J, with 11 bases between. CDR3 sequence: CASSPSDNSYEQYF. The DNA of the CDR3 is TGTGCCAGCAGCCCCTCGGACAACTCCTACGAGCAGTACTTC.